The rows below give T cell receptor beta chains drawn from one sample of a study of cytomegalovirus exposure and HLA in healthy donors. Method: immunoSEQ multiplex PCR; TCRdb's copy keeps in-frame clones and lacks some. The sample records 85,000 to 130,000 clones, roughly 72% being singletons. What was sequenced was PBMCs. These receptors were taken from a woman under 30 in good health and CMV-seropositive. Each CDR3 is given with its conserved first and last residue. A D gene is named only where the DNA matches it firmly. For some rows the clone size is stated as once, few or many, or as a class when expanded; others skip it.

D,J,V,size,CDR3,DNA
TRBD2,TRBJ2-7,TRBV30,many,CAWSVRTSGYTSNEQYF,TGTGCCTGGAGTGTCCGGACTAGCGGGTATACCTCCAATGAGCAGTACTTC
TRBD1,TRBJ1-1,TRBV30,NA,CAWSDPGQGFTEAFF,TGTGCCTGGAGTGATCCGGGACAGGGCTTCACTGAAGCTTTCTTT
TRBD1,TRBJ2-7,TRBV30,NA,CAWGGQVNWDEQYF,TGTGCCTGGGGAGGACAGGTCAACTGGGACGAGCAGTACTTC
NA,TRBJ1-2,TRBV28,NA,CASKRYTGNYGYTF,TGTGCCAGCAAACGCTACACAGGAAACTATGGCTACACCTTC
TRBD1,TRBJ2-3,TRBV2,NA,CASRPPTGSSTDTQYF,TGTGCCAGCAGGCCCCCGACAGGGTCTAGCACAGATACGCAGTATTTT
NA,TRBJ2-1,TRBV7-9,NA,CASSFHGSPYNEQFF,TGTGCCAGCAGCTTTCACGGGAGTCCCTACAATGAGCAGTTCTTC
TRBD1,TRBJ2-1,TRBV30,NA,CAWRGPGTGGYNEQFF,TGTGCCTGGAGGGGTCCGGGGACAGGGGGCTACAATGAGCAGTTCTTC
TRBD1,TRBJ2-2,TRBV11-2,NA,CASSLGQGRRTGELFF,TGTGCCAGCAGCTTAGGACAGGGCCGAAGAACCGGGGAGCTGTTTTTT
NA,TRBJ2-1,TRBV11-2,NA,CASSLVDLGWDEQFF,TGTGCCAGCAGCTTAGTTGACTTAGGATGGGATGAGCAGTTCTTC
TRBD2,TRBJ2-1,TRBV28,NA,CASSFPSGTTYNEQFF,TGTGCCAGCAGTTTTCCTAGCGGGACCACTTACAATGAGCAGTTCTTC
NA,TRBJ1-2,TRBV28,once,CASTPTGTHYGYTF,TGTGCCAGCACCCCAACCGGGACACATTATGGCTACACCTTC
TRBD2,TRBJ2-5,TRBV7-8,NA,CASSLWLGLAGEPETQYF,TGTGCCAGCAGCTTATGGTTAGGACTAGCGGGAGAACCAGAGACCCAGTACTTC
TRBD2,TRBJ2-3,TRBV6-5,NA,CASSPSGSTDTQYF,TGTGCCAGCAGTCCTAGCGGGAGTACAGATACGCAGTATTTT
TRBD1,TRBJ1-2,TRBV28,once,CASRGPPGQGTNYGYTF,TGTGCCAGCAGAGGTCCCCCGGGACAGGGGACAAACTATGGCTACACCTTC
NA,TRBJ1-1,TRBV6-5,NA,CASSYSIRFTEAFF,TGTGCCAGCAGTTACTCGATTCGGTTCACTGAAGCTTTCTTT
NA,TRBJ2-4,TRBV29-1,NA,CSVERQQVVRLFPRNIQYF,TGCAGCGTTGAAAGGCAGCAGGTAGTCCGGTTATTTCCCAGAAACATTCAGTACTTC
NA,TRBJ1-4,TRBV6-1,few,CASSQGGVGEKLFF,TGTGCCAGCAGCCAAGGGGGGGTTGGCGAAAAACTGTTTTTT
TRBD2,TRBJ2-7,TRBV4-1,NA,CASSAGEAYEQYF,TGCGCCAGCAGTGCGGGAGAGGCGTACGAGCAGTACTTC
NA,TRBJ2-1,TRBV19,NA,CASSIVLRSYNEQFF,TGTGCCAGTAGTATAGTACTGCGCTCCTACAATGAGCAGTTCTTC
TRBD1,TRBJ2-2,TRBV10-3,NA,CAIEGQVNTGELFF,TGTGCCATCGAGGGACAGGTGAACACCGGGGAGCTGTTTTTT
TRBD1,TRBJ1-5,TRBV27,NA,CASGGGQAGASNQPQHF,TGTGCCAGCGGGGGGGGACAGGCTGGCGCGAGCAATCAGCCCCAGCATTTT
NA,TRBJ2-5,TRBV2,NA,CASSYVQGGETQYF,TGTGCCAGCAGTTATGTACAGGGTGGAGAGACCCAGTACTTC
TRBD1,TRBJ1-2,TRBV10-3,NA,CAISGQVGGYTF,TGTGCCATCAGCGGACAGGTCGGGGGCTACACCTTC
NA,TRBJ2-7,TRBV6-1,NA,CASRGTHEQYF,TGTGCCAGCCGGGGTACCCACGAGCAGTACTTC
NA,TRBJ1-2,TRBV11-2,NA,CASSLGDTSYGYTF,TGTGCCAGCAGCTTAGGGGACACCAGCTATGGCTACACCTTC
TRBD1,TRBJ2-7,TRBV15,NA,CATSSGQGGYEQYF,TGTGCCACCAGCAGCGGACAGGGCGGCTACGAGCAGTACTTC
NA,TRBJ2-3,TRBV12-5,NA,CASGLVLSHTQYF,TGTGCTAGTGGTTTGGTACTATCTCATACGCAGTATTTT
NA,TRBJ2-7,TRBV6-1,NA,CASSEKGAYEQYF,TGTGCCAGCAGTGAAAAGGGGGCCTACGAGCAGTACTTC
NA,TRBJ2-1,TRBV18,few,CASSPPPARSGFTVQFF,TGTGCCAGCTCACCACCCCCTGCCAGGTCCGGTTTTACAGTGCAGTTCTTC
TRBD2,TRBJ2-3,TRBV10-1,NA,CASSEASGSFLTDTQYF,TGCGCCAGCAGTGAGGCGAGCGGGAGTTTCCTCACAGATACGCAGTATTTT
TRBD2,TRBJ2-1,TRBV7-2,NA,CASSLDPPSLAGGENEQFF,TGTGCCAGCAGCTTAGACCCCCCCTCCCTAGCGGGAGGGGAGAATGAGCAGTTCTTC
TRBD1,TRBJ2-7,TRBV6-5,NA,CASSETTGGEQYF,TGTGCCAGCAGTGAAACGACAGGGGGCGAGCAGTACTTC
NA,TRBJ1-6,TRBV5-1,few,CASRVGGNSPLHF,TGCGCCAGCAGGGTGGGGGGAAATTCACCCCTCCACTTT
TRBD2,TRBJ2-5,TRBV7-8,NA,CASNLPSGPQETQYF,TGTGCCAGCAACCTTCCTAGCGGTCCACAAGAGACCCAGTACTTC